The 5 T cell receptor beta chains presented below share a single source sample, sequenced in a study of blood T cells in healthy people across ages. For the second PCR, which ran for about 7 to 11 cycles, a sample-barcoded 5' primer and a J-beta primer mix were used. One entry per CDR3 protein, called by TCRdb with MiXCR from the 5' RACE reads. The profile shows roughly 1,300,000 distinct CDR3 sequences, 55% to 75% of them singletons. The specimen sequenced was blood. The receptors were sampled from a man between 18 and 35 years old in good health.

This chain joins TRBV12-5 and TRBJ2-4, with D possibly being TRBD1 (6 bases). The CDR3 extends over 11 amino acids. Germline CDR1 is LGHNT and CDR2 is FRNRAP. Trimming took 6 bases from V and 13 from J, leaving 13 bases between them. The CDR3 coding sequence is TGTGCTAGTGGAAACAGGGCCGGGCAGTACTTC. This encodes CASGNRAGQYF.

The V call is TRBV13, the J call TRBJ2-5, with TRBD1 matching over 7 bases. The tail of the sequence fits TRBJ2-7 better, so the J call may be wrong. The CDR3 spans 14 residues. CDR1 and CDR2 from the germline V gene are PRHDT and FYEKMQ (reference sequence). CDR3 in amino acids: CASSFFSGGYEQYF. In DNA, the CDR3 is TGTGCCAGCAGCTTTTTTTCAGGGGGCTACGAGCAGTACTTC.

This clonotype was counted between two and nine times. The rearrangement uses TRBV29-1 and TRBJ2-1, with D unresolved. CDR3 length equals 14 residues. Deletions cut 6 bases from V and 7 bases from J, with 19 bases between. Germline V gene sequence: CDR1 SQVTM, CDR2 ANQGSEA. The CDR3 loop reads CSVPLVSNVNEQFF. The CDR3, as DNA: TGCAGCGTGCCTCTAGTATCGAACGTTAATGAGCAGTTCTTC.

This sequence joins TRBV25-1 and TRBJ1-2; the D gene is possibly TRBD1 (5 bases). This CDR3 is built from 15 residues. Trimming left V 6 bases short and J 5 bases short, with 19 bases between. Germline assignment: CDR1 MGHDK and CDR2 SYGVNS. Here the CDR3 DNA reads TGTGCCAGCAGCACCCCTGGAGGGGAATCGTATGGCTACACCTTC. This encodes CASSTPGGESYGYTF.

The gene calls are TRBV20-1 and TRBJ2-7, with a tentative D call TRBD2 (5 bases). From germline, CDR1 is DFQATT and CDR2 SNEGSKA (reference sequence). The CDR3 is 15 amino acids. V was shortened by 0 bases and J by 2 bases, with 14 bases between the two germline ends. The DNA of the CDR3 is TGCAGTGCTAGAGATCTCCGGGGTGCCGCCTACGAGCAGTACTTC. It is translated as CSARDLRGAAYEQYF.